The T cell receptor (beta chain) under discussion was sequenced for a study of CD8 T cells in Susac syndrome. The V gene's germline CDR1 is KGHSY and CDR2 FQNENV. The CDR3 has 17 residues. Trimming at V came to 2 bases and at J to 2 bases, leaving 5 bases not matched to a gene. Worth noting for this clonotype: The antigen remains undetermined.

RNA, at about 0.45 to 1 ug, was reverse transcribed with random hexamers. Using its own MiXCR run on the immunoSEQ multiplex PCR reads, TCRdb lists one record per CDR3 protein. The table records approximately 87,000 distinct CDR3 sequences, approximately 96% of them present only once. Study conclusions and caveats: Individuals included in the TCR sequencing and HLA analysis were acknowledged by the study to be relatively few in number.

This receptor was obtained from a human donor with Susac syndrome. The sample taken for sequencing was CD8+ T cells from PBMCs. The rearrangement uses TRBV16 and TRBJ2-3; 12 bases fit TRBD1. In nucleotides, the CDR3 is TGTGCCAGCAGCCAACGGGACAGGGGGCCTCTCACAGATACGCAGTATTTT. This sequence encodes CASSQRDRGPLTDTQYF.